This note documents a single TCR beta chain sequence. Its target is not known. The sequence runs out 3 residues before the end of the CDR3; the remainder is reconstructed from the germline J gene. The CDR3 length is 15 residues. Germline CDR1 and CDR2: LNHDA and SQIVND (reference sequence). The V gene end was trimmed by 6 bases and the J gene end by 7 bases; junction bases not matched to a gene: 12. This sample stems from a study of Tregs in tolerant kidney transplant recipients. Notes on the study in general: Activated donor B cell expansion appeared to reveal the most relevant donor-specific TCRbeta repertoire.

Measured with immunoSEQ multiplex PCR; TCRdb has only the in-frame clones, and not every one. Here the sample table reports about 15,000 clones. Related graft donors supplied nonmyeloablative bone marrow transplants, and mixed chimerism was transient. Thawed PBMCs were FACS-sorted into unstimulated CD4+CD25+CD127- regulatory T cells, CD4+CD25- non-regulatory cells, CD4 and CD8 cells. The sequence was collected from a human patient who received a combined kidney and bone marrow transplant. The T cells may partly be graft donor cells. V and J are TRBV19 and TRBJ1-2; 9 nucleotides match TRBD1. The sample consisted of CD4+ T cells from blood (PBMCs), taken 12 months after the transplant. The chain's CDR3 is CASRITGTGLSGYTF. Partial CDR3 DNA: TGTGCCAGTAGAATTACCGGGACAGGGCTTAGTGGC.